This entry concerns a single T cell receptor (beta chain). The antigen is undetermined. A read error may be the cause here, since a much bigger clone is one base away. The data are from a study of breast tumors, draining lymph nodes, adjacent tissues. Study-wide points: Findings are consistent with lymph node origin and intratumoral expansion of most tumor T cells. Tumor TCR diversity was below lymph nodes but above nontumor tissue. Tumor and nontumor repertoires were significantly more similar in luminal-like than in basal-like breast cancer. Data only fit, rather than demonstrated, lymph node origin of most tumor T cells.

The lymph nodes were axillary draining lymph nodes from breast cancer patients. Germline CDR1 and CDR2: MNHNS and SASEGT. There are 13 residues in the CDR3. Each CDR3 protein is one row after TCRdb ran MiXCR on the multiplex PCR reads. This table holds under 150,000 distinct CDR3 sequences, more than 20% found once. The receptor comes from a female donor with breast cancer. Some clones in this sample may be carry-over from other donors' samples. The chain employs TRBV6-1 and TRBJ2-2; D is unresolved. Sequenced: axillary lymph node tissue. The CDR3 region has the DNA TGTACCACCTGGCCCTCTACGGCCGGGGAGCTGTTTTTT. Translated, it gives CTTWPSTAGELFF.